A selection of T cell receptor beta chains follows, all from one sample in a study of blood T cell repertoires in COVID-19. The method was immunoSEQ multiplex PCR; TCRdb's version includes in-frame clones alone and lacks a portion of them. The data contain roughly 250,000 clones, 75% to 95% of them singletons. Sample: PBMCs or T cells enriched from blood (not recorded which). All receptors come from a woman aged 18-30 years who had recovered from COVID-19. Each CDR3 is given with its conserved first and last residue. Each record gives: D gene, J gene, clone size, V gene, CDR3 DNA, CDR3 protein. D genes are given only for firm matches. Not all rows give a size; the values are once, few, many and, for expanded clones, a class.

>.|TRBJ1-2|.|TRBV5-6
TGTGCCAGCAGCTTGGTGGAGGGGACCCATAACTATGGCTACACCTTC
CASSLVEGTHNYGYTF
>TRBD1|TRBJ2-2|once|TRBV2
TGTGCCAGCATGGGACAGCCCCTGAACACCGGGGAGCTGTTTTTT
CASMGQPLNTGELFF
>TRBD2|TRBJ2-1|.|TRBV20-1
TGCAGTGCTAGTCTAGCGGGAGGGCCTTACAATGAGCAGTTCTTC
CSASLAGGPYNEQFF
>.|TRBJ2-3|.|TRBV3-1/TRBV3-2
TGTGCCAGCAGCCCCCGGGTTATGGGGAGGCCGGGAGATACGCAGTATTTT
CASSPRVMGRPGDTQYF
>.|TRBJ1-1|once|TRBV3-1/TRBV3-2
TGTGCCAGCAGCCGCGGGGGGGACACTGAAGCTTTCTTT
CASSRGGDTEAFF
>TRBD1|TRBJ1-2|once|TRBV7-3
TGTGCCAGCAGCCCGGGACAGGCGGGAGGCTACACCTTC
CASSPGQAGGYTF
>.|TRBJ1-1|.|TRBV12-3/TRBV12-4
TGTGCCAGCAGTACCTCGGGTGGAGCTGAAGCTTTCTTT
CASSTSGGAEAFF
>.|TRBJ1-1|.|TRBV21-1
TGTGCCAGCAGCCTTCATGACAGAAATAACACTGAAGCTTTCTTT
CASSLHDRNNTEAFF
>.|TRBJ1-1|.|TRBV5-4
TGTGCCAGCAGCTTGGAGACAGTGAACACTGAAGCTTTCTTT
CASSLETVNTEAFF
>.|TRBJ2-6|.|TRBV2
TGTGCCAGCACCTACTCTGGGGCCAACGTCCTGACTTTC
CASTYSGANVLTF
>.|TRBJ1-2|.|TRBV4-3
TGCGCCAGCAGCCAAGTCCGTGGGGCCTATGGCTACACCTTC
CASSQVRGAYGYTF
>.|TRBJ2-3|.|TRBV7-9
TGTGCCAGCAGCCGGGGAGATTTCGCAGATACGCAGTATTTT
CASSRGDFADTQYF
>TRBD1|TRBJ1-1|once|TRBV7-9
TGTGCCAGCAGCTCCGGGACAGGGGAATCTGAAGCTTTCTTT
CASSSGTGESEAFF
>.|TRBJ1-1|few|TRBV10-3
TGTGCCATCAGTGAGTCGCCGGGGGGCTGGACTGAAGCTTTCTTT
CAISESPGGWTEAFF
>.|TRBJ1-1|.|TRBV19
TGTGCCAGTAGTATGCGGGGGACCTACACTGAAGCTTTCTTT
CASSMRGTYTEAFF
>TRBD1|TRBJ1-2|.|TRBV7-9
TGTGCCAGCAGTCCAGACGACAGGGACTATGGCTACACCTTC
CASSPDDRDYGYTF
>.|TRBJ1-1|.|TRBV19
TGTGCCAGTAGCCTAAACCCGGGAGGGAACACTGAAGCTTTCTTT
CASSLNPGGNTEAFF
>TRBD2|TRBJ2-3|.|TRBV5-4
TGTGCCAGCAGCTCGAAGCGGGATAGCACAGATACGCAGTATTTT
CASSSKRDSTDTQYF
>TRBD1|TRBJ1-3|.|TRBV4-1
TGCGCCAGCAGCCAGCAGGGGGTTGGAAACACCATATATTTT
CASSQQGVGNTIYF
>TRBD1|TRBJ2-1|.|TRBV6-5
TGTGCCAGCAGTTTTGGACAGGACCTTTACAATGAGCAGTTCTTC
CASSFGQDLYNEQFF
>.|TRBJ2-6|.|TRBV7-2
TGTGCCAGCAGCTTTCTCCTAGGTGGGGCCAACGTCCTGACTTTC
CASSFLLGGANVLTF
>TRBD2|TRBJ2-2|few|TRBV7-2
TGTGCCAGCAGCACAGGCGGGGGGGCCCAGAACACCGGGGAGCTGTTTTTT
CASSTGGGAQNTGELFF
>.|TRBJ2-7|.|TRBV7-2
TGTGCCAGCAGCTTAAACCGCCCTGCGACTCTCTCCTACGAGCAGTACTTC
CASSLNRPATLSYEQYF
>TRBD1|TRBJ2-1|.|TRBV29-1
TGCAGCGTGGCCGGGACAGGGGGTTACAATGAGCAGTTCTTC
CSVAGTGGYNEQFF
>TRBD1|TRBJ2-7|.|TRBV6-5
TGTGCCAGCAGTTTCTCAACAGGGGTCGAGCAGTACTTC
CASSFSTGVEQYF
>TRBD2|TRBJ2-7|few|TRBV15
TGTGCCACCAGCAGAGATCAACTAGCGGGCTTACAGCAGTACTTC
CATSRDQLAGLQQYF
>TRBD1|TRBJ2-3|.|TRBV5-5
TGTGCCAGCAGCTCAACAGGGGGCTACACAGATACGCAGTATTTT
CASSSTGGYTDTQYF
>.|TRBJ2-1|.|TRBV9
TGTGCCAGCAGCGCCTCAGGGGATGAGCAGTTCTTC
CASSASGDEQFF
>TRBD1|TRBJ1-2|.|TRBV19
TGTGCGGTGGGGACAGAGGGAGGCTATGGCTACACCTTC
CAVGTEGGYGYTF
>.|TRBJ2-1|.|TRBV6-1
TGTGCCAGCAGTGAAGATGACGGGAGTGCCTACAATGAGCAGTTCTTC
CASSEDDGSAYNEQFF
>TRBD1|TRBJ2-5|.|TRBV5-1
TGCGCCAGCAGCATAAACAGGGGGCGGCAAGAGACCCAGTACTTC
CASSINRGRQETQYF
>.|TRBJ1-2|.|TRBV28
TGTGCCAGCAGTGAGCTGAACACTGGGGCACTCGGCTACACCTTC
CASSELNTGALGYTF
>TRBD1|TRBJ1-6|.|TRBV25-1
TGTGCCAGCAGTGAATTAACAGGGGCCCCGATCCACTTT
CASSELTGAPIHF
>TRBD1|TRBJ2-7|.|TRBV28
TGTGCCAGCAGTGTCAGGGACAGGGGGACCTACGAGCAGTACTTC
CASSVRDRGTYEQYF
>TRBD1|TRBJ1-4|.|TRBV18
TGTGCCAGCTCACCTTACCCGGGACAGGACACAACTAATGAAAAACTGTTTTTT
CASSPYPGQDTTNEKLFF
>TRBD1|TRBJ1-1|.|TRBV27
TGTGCCAGCAGGAACCTTGTGCCCCGACAGGGGTTGGCTGAAGCTTTCTTT
CASRNLVPRQGLAEAFF
>.|TRBJ1-3|once|TRBV7-2
TGTGCCAGCAGCTTTCCTCCCCTGGGACACTACTCTGGAAACACCATATATTTT
CASSFPPLGHYSGNTIYF
>TRBD1|TRBJ1-1|.|TRBV29-1
TGCAGCGTTGAAACAGGGGGTGGATTGGAAGCTTTCTTT
CSVETGGGLEAFF
>TRBD1|TRBJ1-1|.|TRBV28
TGTGCCAGTTGTGCCAGGGGGTCTGAAGCTTTCTTT
CASCARGSEAFF
>TRBD2|TRBJ2-7|.|TRBV9
TGTGCCAGCAGCGGGAGACTAGCGGGAGACGAGCAGTACTTC
CASSGRLAGDEQYF
>.|TRBJ2-5|.|TRBV5-1
TGCGCCAGCGCGGAGGGAAGTGGTGGGGAGACCCAGTACTTC
CASAEGSGGETQYF
>.|TRBJ2-2|.|TRBV2
TGTGCCAGCAGAACAGGGTTCGGGGAGCTGTTTTTT
CASRTGFGELFF
>TRBD1|TRBJ2-1|.|TRBV29-1
TGCAGCGTTGAAGGGACAGGGGGCCGGACGTCCTACAATGAGCAGTTCTTC
CSVEGTGGRTSYNEQFF
>TRBD2|TRBJ2-5|.|TRBV19
TGTGCCAGTAGTAAGACTAGCGGGGTTCAAGAGACCCAGTACTTC
CASSKTSGVQETQYF
>.|TRBJ2-2|.|TRBV20-1
TGCAGTGCTAGTCGACTGGCGAACACCGGGGAGCTGTTTTTT
CSASRLANTGELFF
>.|TRBJ2-1|once|TRBV2
TGTGCCAGCAGTTTTACAATTGAGCAGTTCTTC
CASSFTIEQFF
>.|TRBJ2-3|.|TRBV7-9
TGTGCCAGCAGCTTCATAGAACAGGACCCCAAGGGTACGCAGTATTTT
CASSFIEQDPKGTQYF
>.|TRBJ2-2|.|TRBV18
TGTGCCAGCTCACCACGGCACCCCACCGGGGAGCTGTTTTTT
CASSPRHPTGELFF
>TRBD1|TRBJ1-6|.|TRBV6-5
TGTGCCAGCAGGCAACCAGGGGGATCACCCCTCCACTTT
CASRQPGGSPLHF
>TRBD1|TRBJ1-4|.|TRBV2
TGTGCCAGCAGTGTCTACAGGGGGATCAATGAAAAACTGTTTTTT
CASSVYRGINEKLFF
>.|TRBJ1-2|once|TRBV4-2
TGTGCCAGCAGCCAAGGGCTGGGGCAGGGCTACACCTTC
CASSQGLGQGYTF
>.|TRBJ1-1|.|TRBV5-5
TGTGCCAGCAGCTTGGACTCTGCCTTTGAAGCTTTCTTT
CASSLDSAFEAFF
>.|TRBJ1-1|.|TRBV7-2
TGTGCCAGCAGCTTACCGGGGAACACTGAAGCTTTCTTT
CASSLPGNTEAFF
>TRBD1|TRBJ1-2|few|TRBV28
TGTGCCAGCAGTTTCAATCCAGGGGGTGGCTACACCTTC
CASSFNPGGGYTF
>.|TRBJ2-3|.|TRBV9
TGTGCCAGCAGCGTTCAGGGCCCTACTGGGGGCACAGATACGCAGTATTTT
CASSVQGPTGGTDTQYF